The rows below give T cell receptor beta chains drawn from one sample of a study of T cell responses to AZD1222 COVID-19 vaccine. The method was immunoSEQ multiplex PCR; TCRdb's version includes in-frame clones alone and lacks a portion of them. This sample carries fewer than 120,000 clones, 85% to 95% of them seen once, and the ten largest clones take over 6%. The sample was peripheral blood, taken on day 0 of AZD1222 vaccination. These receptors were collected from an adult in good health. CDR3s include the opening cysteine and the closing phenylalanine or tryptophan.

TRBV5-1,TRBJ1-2,CASTMDGSGLYGYTF
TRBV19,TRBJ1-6,CASSIPGTGSPLHF
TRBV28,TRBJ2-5,CASSLYNPGGQETQYF
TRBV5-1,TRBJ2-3,CASSLGTRPTDTQYF
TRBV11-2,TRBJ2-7,CASSLAANEQYF
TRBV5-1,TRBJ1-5,CASSLRTGENQPQHF
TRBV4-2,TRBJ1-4,CASSQDHAGSGEKLFF
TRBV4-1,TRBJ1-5,CASSQFPGQGNQPQHF
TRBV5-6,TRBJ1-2,CASSEGTGGSYGYTF
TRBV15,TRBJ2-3,CATSSRLPIQGATDTQYF
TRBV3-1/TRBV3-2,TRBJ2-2,CASSQDGDRDLIVRTGELFF
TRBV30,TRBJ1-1,CAWARTGNTEAFF
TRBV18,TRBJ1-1,CASSPGLTMNTEAFF
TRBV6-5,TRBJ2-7,CAASRDIFYEQYF
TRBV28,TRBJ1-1,CASRSDRGHRYTEAFF
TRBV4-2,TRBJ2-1,CASSQPVWDRGTEEQFF
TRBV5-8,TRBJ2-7,CASSKGQRPYEQYF
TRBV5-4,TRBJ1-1,CASSSRNSPEAFF
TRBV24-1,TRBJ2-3,CATAAGGDTYTQYF
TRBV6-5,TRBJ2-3,CASSSDRGTQYF
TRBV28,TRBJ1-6,CANSQGAGSPLHF
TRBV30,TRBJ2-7,CAWGQGQSVGDEQYF
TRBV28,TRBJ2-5,CASSRLAAPQETQYF
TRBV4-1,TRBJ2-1,CASRNEAGGYNEQFF
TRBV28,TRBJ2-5,CASSLGTAGEETQYF
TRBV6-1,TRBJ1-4,CASSDPGTGLTNEKLFF
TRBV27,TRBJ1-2,CASHPTGGEGYTF
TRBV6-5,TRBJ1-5,CASSILTGTEQPQHF
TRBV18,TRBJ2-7,CASSPAESYEQYF
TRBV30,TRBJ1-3,CAWSVRGQGAGNTIYF
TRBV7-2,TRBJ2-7,CASSLKHSYEQYF
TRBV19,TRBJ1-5,CASSIGGSQPQHF
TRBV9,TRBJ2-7,CASSVVRGGLSTYEQYF
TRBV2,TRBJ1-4,CASRDKTGWVEKLFF
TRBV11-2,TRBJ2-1,CASRRLAGGPSSYNEQFF
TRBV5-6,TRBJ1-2,CASSLQGAGYGYTF
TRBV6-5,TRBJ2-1,CARWTGSNEQFF
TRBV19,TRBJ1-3,CAISGGNTIYF
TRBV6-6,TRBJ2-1,CASSYVAAYNEQFF
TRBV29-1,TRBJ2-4,CSVEDRAAKNIQYF
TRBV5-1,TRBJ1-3,CASSLGDRSPADTIYF
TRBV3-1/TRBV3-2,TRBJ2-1,CASSRTLAGGWNEQFF
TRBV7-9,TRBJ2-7,CASSPGLAGSQEQYF
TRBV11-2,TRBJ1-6,CASSRQGDMGSPLHF
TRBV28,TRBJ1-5,CASGQSNQPQHF
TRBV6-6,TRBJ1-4,CASTGGQGTTNEKLFF
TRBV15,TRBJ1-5,CATSRDFGQPQHF
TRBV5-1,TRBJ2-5,CASSFSGGAETQYF
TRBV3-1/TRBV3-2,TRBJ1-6,CASSPGSYNSPLHF
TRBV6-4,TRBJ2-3,CASSTSGGTDTQYF
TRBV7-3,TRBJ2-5,CASRLGVGETQYF
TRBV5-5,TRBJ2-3,CASSLEVPPQYF
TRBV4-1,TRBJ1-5,CASSQEGTTGYQPQHF
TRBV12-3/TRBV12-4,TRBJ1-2,CASSLLGDYGYTF
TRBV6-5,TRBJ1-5,CASSYGTGSNQPQHF
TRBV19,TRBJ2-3,CASSIDGWRSPINPQYF
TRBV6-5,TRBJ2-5,CASSYSIQGPQETQYF
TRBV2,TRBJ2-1,CASTGSGGGAMGQFF
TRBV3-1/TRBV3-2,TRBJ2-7,CASSQGARLAPNYEQYF